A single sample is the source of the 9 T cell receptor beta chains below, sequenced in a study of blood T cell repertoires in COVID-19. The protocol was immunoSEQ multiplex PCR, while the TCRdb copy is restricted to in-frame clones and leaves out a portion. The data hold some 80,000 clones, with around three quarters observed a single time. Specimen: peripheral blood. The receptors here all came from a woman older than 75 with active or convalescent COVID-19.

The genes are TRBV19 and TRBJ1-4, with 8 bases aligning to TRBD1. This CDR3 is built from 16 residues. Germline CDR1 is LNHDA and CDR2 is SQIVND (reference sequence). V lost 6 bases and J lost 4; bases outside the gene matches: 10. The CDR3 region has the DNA TGTGCCAGTAGGCCGGGACAGGAGGCCTATAATGAAAAACTGTTTTTT. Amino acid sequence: CASRPGQEAYNEKLFF. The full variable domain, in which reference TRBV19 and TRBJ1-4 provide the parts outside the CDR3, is DGGITQSPKYLFRKEGQNVTLSCEQNLNHDAMYWYRQDPGQGLRLIYYSQIVNDFQKGDIAEGYSVSREKKESFPLTVTSAQKNPTAFYLCASRPGQEAYNEKLFFGSGTQLSVL.

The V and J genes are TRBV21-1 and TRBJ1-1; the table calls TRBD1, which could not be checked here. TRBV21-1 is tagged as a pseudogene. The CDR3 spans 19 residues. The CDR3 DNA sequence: TGTGCCAGCAGCCCCCGATACGGACAGGGTAAAAGGTGGAACACTGAAGCTTTCTTT. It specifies CASSPRYGQGKRWNTEAFF.

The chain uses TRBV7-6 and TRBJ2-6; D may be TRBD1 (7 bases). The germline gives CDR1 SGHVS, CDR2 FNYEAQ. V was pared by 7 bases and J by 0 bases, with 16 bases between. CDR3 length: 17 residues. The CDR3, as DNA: TGTGCCAGCACCAGGGGGGCAACAAGCTCTGGGGCCAACGTCCTGACTTTC. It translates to CASTRGATSSGANVLTF.

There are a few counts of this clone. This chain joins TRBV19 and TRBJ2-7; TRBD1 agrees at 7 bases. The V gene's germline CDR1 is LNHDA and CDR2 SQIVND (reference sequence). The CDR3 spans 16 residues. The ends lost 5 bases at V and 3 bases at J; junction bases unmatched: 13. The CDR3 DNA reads TGTGCCAGTAGTTGGGGACCTAACAGGGGAATCTACGAGCAGTACTTC. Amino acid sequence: CASSWGPNRGIYEQYF. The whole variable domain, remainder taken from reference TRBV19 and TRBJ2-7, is DGGITQSPKYLFRKEGQNVTLSCEQNLNHDAMYWYRQDPGQGLRLIYYSQIVNDFQKGDIAEGYSVSREKKESFPLTVTSAQKNPTAFYLCASSWGPNRGIYEQYFGPGTRLTVT.

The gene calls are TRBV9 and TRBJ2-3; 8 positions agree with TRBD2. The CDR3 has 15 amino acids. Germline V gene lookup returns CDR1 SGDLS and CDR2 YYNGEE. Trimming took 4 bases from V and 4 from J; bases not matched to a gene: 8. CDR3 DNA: TGTGCCAGCAGCTTCCTCGGGGGGGGCCCAGATACGCAGTATTTT. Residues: CASSFLGGGPDTQYF.

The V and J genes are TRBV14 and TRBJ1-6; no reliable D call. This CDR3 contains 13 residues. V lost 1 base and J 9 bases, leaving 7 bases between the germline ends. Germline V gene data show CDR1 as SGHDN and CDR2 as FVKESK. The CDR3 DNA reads TGTGCCAGCAGCCAAGGGGAGCTTTCACCCCTCCACTTT. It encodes CASSQGELSPLHF.

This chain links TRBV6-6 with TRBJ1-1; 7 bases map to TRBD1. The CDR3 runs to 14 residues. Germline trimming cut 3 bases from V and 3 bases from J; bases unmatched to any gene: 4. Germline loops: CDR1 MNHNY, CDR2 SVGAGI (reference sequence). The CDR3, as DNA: TGTGCCAGCAGTTATAGGGGGCGGGACACTGAAGCTTTCTTT. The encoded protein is CASSYRGRDTEAFF.

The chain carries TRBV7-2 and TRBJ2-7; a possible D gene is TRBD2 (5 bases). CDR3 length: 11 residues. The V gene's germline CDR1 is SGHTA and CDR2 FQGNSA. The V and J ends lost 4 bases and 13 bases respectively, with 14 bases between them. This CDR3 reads CASSSGWGEYF. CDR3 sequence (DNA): TGTGCCAGCAGCTCGGGGTGGGGTGAATACTTC.

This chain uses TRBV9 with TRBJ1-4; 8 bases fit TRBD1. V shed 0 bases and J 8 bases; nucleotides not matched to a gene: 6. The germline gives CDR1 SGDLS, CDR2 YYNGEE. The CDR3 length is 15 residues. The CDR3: CASSVGSGGGEKLFF. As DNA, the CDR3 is TGTGCCAGCAGCGTAGGGTCAGGGGGCGGGGAAAAACTGTTTTTT.